This T cell receptor beta chain was sequenced during a study of blood T cell repertoires in COVID-19. Across the whole study: Acute and convalescent COVID-19 samples came from the United States, Italy and Spain. In each case, the material was cDNA or gDNA derived from T cells, B-cell-depleted T cells, or PBMCs.

With 4 bases clipped from V and 4 bases from J, the junction kept 5 bases outside the gene matches. Germline-derived CDR1 and CDR2 are SGHRS and YFSETQ. The CDR3 contains 15 residues. Libraries were prepared by immunoSEQ multiplex PCR; TCRdb keeps only in-frame clonotypes and omits some of them. The profile covers 100,000 to 150,000 clones, with more than 60% appearing a single time and around 2% taken by the ten largest. The chain recombines TRBV5-1 with TRBJ2-3; the match to TRBD1 covers 11 bases. Source material: peripheral blood. The source is a woman aged 65 to 85 with acute or convalescent COVID-19. As DNA, the CDR3 is TGCGCCAGCAGCCGGAGGACAGGGGGCCCAGATACGCAGTATTTT. This gives the protein CASSRRTGGPDTQYF.